Listed below are T cell receptor beta chains from one sample, sequenced in a study of beta chain features in type 1 diabetes. Sequencing used immunoSEQ multiplex PCR; TCRdb keeps in-frame clones, though not all of them. The sample yields 600,000 to 700,000 clones, over 10% seen once. The sequenced sample was naive CD4+ T cells from blood. The source is a man aged 30 to 39 with type 1 diabetes. CDR3s include the opening cysteine and the closing phenylalanine or tryptophan. The order of the fields is clone size, V gene, D gene, J gene, CDR3 DNA, CDR3 protein. D genes are given only for firm matches. Size tells how often a clone was seen (once, few, many) or the class of an expanded clone, and some rows leave it out.

>-|TRBV6-5|TRBD1|TRBJ2-2
TGTGCCAGCAGTACGAGGACAGGGGGCAGCGGGGAGCTGTTTTTT
CASSTRTGGSGELFF
>few|TRBV5-1|-|TRBJ1-1
TGCGCCAGCAGCTCCGCTGCAATGGCTACCGGGACACAGAACACTGAAGCTTTCTTT
CASSSAAMATGTQNTEAFF
>few|TRBV5-1|-|TRBJ2-4
TGCGCCAGCAGCTTGACCTCCTACCTCGACAGGAGTCAGATTCAGTACTTC
CASSLTSYLDRSQIQYF
>few|TRBV29-1|-|TRBJ1-5
TGCAGCGTTTCGCAGGGGAACAATCAGCCCCAGCATTTT
CSVSQGNNQPQHF
>-|TRBV7-3|-|TRBJ2-5
TGTGCCAGCAGCTTAACTGGGACAAGCCAAGAGACCCAGTACTTC
CASSLTGTSQETQYF
>-|TRBV9|TRBD1|TRBJ2-1
TGTGCCAGCAGCTCCGGACAGGCCGACAATGAGCAGTTCTTC
CASSSGQADNEQFF
>-|TRBV7-9|-|TRBJ2-5
TGTGCCAGCAGCGATGGACAGCTAAGGCAAGAGACCCAGTACTTC
CASSDGQLRQETQYF
>-|TRBV7-2|-|TRBJ1-2
TGTGCCAGCAGCGACGACGGCTATGGCTACACCTTC
CASSDDGYGYTF
>-|TRBV5-1|TRBD1|TRBJ2-2
TGCGCCAGCAGCTTGGTCCGGACAGGAATGACCGGGGAGCTGTTTTTT
CASSLVRTGMTGELFF
>-|TRBV15|TRBD1|TRBJ1-5
TGTGCCACCAGCAGAGGAGTAGACAGGGGCAATCAGCCCCAGCATTTT
CATSRGVDRGNQPQHF
>-|TRBV2|-|TRBJ1-5
TGTGCCAGCAGTGAAGGAGGACCTTCCGGGGCCCAGCATTTT
CASSEGGPSGAQHF
>-|TRBV2|-|TRBJ2-4
TGTGCCGGCACGGGACCGTTCAAAAACATTCAGTACTTC
CAGTGPFKNIQYF
>-|TRBV5-6|-|TRBJ2-7
TGTGCCACCCCAGACGGAGTTTTCTCCTACGAGCAGTACTTC
CATPDGVFSYEQYF
>few|TRBV7-3|-|TRBJ1-1
TGTGCCAGCAGCTTCACCGAGAACACTGAAGCTTTCTTT
CASSFTENTEAFF
>-|TRBV2|-|TRBJ2-1
TGTGCCAGCAGTGAACCGCAGGGGCAGTTCTTC
CASSEPQGQFF
>-|TRBV27|-|TRBJ1-5
TGTGCCAGCAGTACCCGGGACGGGGGGAGCAATCAGCCCCAGCATTTT
CASSTRDGGSNQPQHF
>-|TRBV15|-|TRBJ2-7
TGTGCCACCAGCAGAGACACTCAGGGCTACGAGCAGTACTTC
CATSRDTQGYEQYF
>-|TRBV28|TRBD1|TRBJ1-2
TGTGCCAGCAGTCCTCGGACAGGGGAGGGTTATGGCTACACCTTC
CASSPRTGEGYGYTF
>-|TRBV6-5|-|TRBJ1-5
TGTGCCAGCAGTTACGATGGCAATCAGCCCCAGCATTTT
CASSYDGNQPQHF
>once|TRBV19|TRBD1|TRBJ2-3
TGTGCCAGTAGTATCCTGACAGGGGTAACAGATACGCAGTATTTT
CASSILTGVTDTQYF
>few|TRBV7-9|-|TRBJ1-2
TGTGCCAGCAGCTTAATGCCAATCGATGGCTACACCTTC
CASSLMPIDGYTF
>few|TRBV29-1|TRBD1|TRBJ2-7
TGCAGCGTTACTACGCTTTCCGGGACAGGGACGTTCTACGAGCAGTACTTC
CSVTTLSGTGTFYEQYF
>many|TRBV23-1|-|TRBJ1-4
TGCGCCAGCGCCCATGAAAAACTGTTTTTT
CASAHEKLFF
>-|TRBV5-1|-|TRBJ1-1
TGCGCCAGCAGCCCTTGGGGCTCCGACACTGAAGCTTTCTTT
CASSPWGSDTEAFF
>few|TRBV25-1|TRBD2|TRBJ2-7
TGTGCCAGCGGTCGGGACTATGAGGGCGAGCAGTACTTC
CASGRDYEGEQYF
>few|TRBV9|-|TRBJ2-1
TGTGCCAGCAGCGACTTCCCAGAAGAGTATGAGCAGTTCTTC
CASSDFPEEYEQFF
>few|TRBV5-1|TRBD1|TRBJ1-6
TGCGCCAGCAGCTTGGCCCCGCAGGGGGGTAATTCACCCCTCCACTTT
CASSLAPQGGNSPLHF
>few|TRBV7-9|-|TRBJ1-1
TGTGCCAGCAGCACGGGGACTCAAGCTTTCTTT
CASSTGTQAFF
>-|TRBV7-2|-|TRBJ2-2
TGTGCCAGCAGCTTCGCAGGGATGGTCACCGGGGAGCTGTTTTTT
CASSFAGMVTGELFF
>few|TRBV5-1|TRBD1|TRBJ1-3
TGCGCCAGCGGTTTAGGGACAGCTGGAAACACCATATATTTT
CASGLGTAGNTIYF
>-|TRBV4-3|-|TRBJ1-2
TGCGCCAGCAGCCCGACAACGACGAGCTATGGCTACACCTTC
CASSPTTTSYGYTF
>few|TRBV18|-|TRBJ1-3
TGTGCCAGCCACATCGGGACGCAGGGAAACACCATATATTTT
CASHIGTQGNTIYF
>-|TRBV28|-|TRBJ1-6
TGTGCCAGCAGTCCCCCCGGACAGAATTCACCCCTCCACTTT
CASSPPGQNSPLHF
>few|TRBV2|TRBD1|TRBJ1-2
TGTGCCAGCAGTAAGGACACAGGGGGCTATGGCTACACCTTC
CASSKDTGGYGYTF
>-|TRBV19|TRBD1|TRBJ2-1
TGTGCCAGTAGTAATCGGGACAGGGAGGACCAGTTCTTC
CASSNRDREDQFF
>many|TRBV7-2|TRBD2|TRBJ2-3
TGTGCCAGCAGCCCGCGAGGGAGGCGGGGGACTAGCACAGATACGCAGTATTTT
CASSPRGRRGTSTDTQYF
>-|TRBV6-6|-|TRBJ2-1
TGTGCCAGCAGGTACAGCTACAATGAGCAGTTCTTC
CASRYSYNEQFF
>-|TRBV10-2|TRBD1|TRBJ1-3
TGCGCCAGCAGCGCGCCCTCTACAGGGGCTGGAAACACCATATATTTT
CASSAPSTGAGNTIYF
>-|TRBV7-2|-|TRBJ1-5
TGTGCCAGCAGCTTGGGTCGGGCAGGGCAACAGCCCCAGCATTTT
CASSLGRAGQQPQHF
>few|TRBV7-9|-|TRBJ1-6
TGTGCCAGCAGCCCCATGGGGTCGGGGAATTCACCCCTCCACTTT
CASSPMGSGNSPLHF
>few|TRBV2|TRBD1|TRBJ2-3
TGTGCCAGCAGCGACCTGATGCAGGGGGATAGCACAGATACGCAGTATTTT
CASSDLMQGDSTDTQYF
>-|TRBV5-1|-|TRBJ1-1
TGCGCCAGCAGCTTGACCATGACAGGGAACACTGAAGCTTTCTTT
CASSLTMTGNTEAFF